The sequence of this T cell receptor (beta chain) was determined in a study of technical replicates of blood from a few donors. Generated by immunoSEQ multiplex PCR, the TCRdb table keeps only in-frame clones and is missing some. The table records under 75,000 clones, approximately 84% of them present only once. This CDR3 is 17 amino acids long. Germline values: CDR1 ENHRY, CDR2 SYGVKD. J gave up 0 bases and V 3 bases, and 7 bases lay outside the gene matches. The origin of this receptor is a human donor in good health. Some clones in this sample may be carry-over from other donors' samples. This chain joins TRBV10-3 and TRBJ2-3; 9 nucleotides line up with TRBD2. Sequenced input: PBMCs. CDR3 sequence reads: CAISDPPLAGSTDTQYF. CDR3 nucleotides: TGTGCCATCAGTGACCCTCCTCTAGCGGGAAGCACAGATACGCAGTATTTT.